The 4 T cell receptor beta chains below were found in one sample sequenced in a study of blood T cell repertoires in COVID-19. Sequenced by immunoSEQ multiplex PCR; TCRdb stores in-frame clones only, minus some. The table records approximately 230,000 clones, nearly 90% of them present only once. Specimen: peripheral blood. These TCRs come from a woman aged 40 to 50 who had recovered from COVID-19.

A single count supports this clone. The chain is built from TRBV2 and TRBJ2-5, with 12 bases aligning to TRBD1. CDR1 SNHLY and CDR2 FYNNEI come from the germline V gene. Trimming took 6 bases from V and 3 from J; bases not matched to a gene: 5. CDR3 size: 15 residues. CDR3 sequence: CASSGTGGFEETQYF. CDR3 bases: TGTGCCAGCAGCGGGACAGGGGGCTTTGAAGAGACCCAGTACTTC. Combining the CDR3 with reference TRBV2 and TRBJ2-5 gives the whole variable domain EPEVTQTPSHQVTQMGQEVILRCVPISNHLYFYWYRQILGQKVEFLVSFYNNEISEKSEIFDDQFSVERPDGSNFTLKIRSTKLEDSAMYFCASSGTGGFEETQYFGPGTRLLVL.

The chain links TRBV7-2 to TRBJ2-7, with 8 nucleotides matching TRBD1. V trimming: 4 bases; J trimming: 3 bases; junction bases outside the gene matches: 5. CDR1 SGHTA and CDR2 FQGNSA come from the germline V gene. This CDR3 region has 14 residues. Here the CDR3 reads CASSWWTGNYEQYF. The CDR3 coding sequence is TGTGCCAGCAGCTGGTGGACAGGGAACTACGAGCAGTACTTC.

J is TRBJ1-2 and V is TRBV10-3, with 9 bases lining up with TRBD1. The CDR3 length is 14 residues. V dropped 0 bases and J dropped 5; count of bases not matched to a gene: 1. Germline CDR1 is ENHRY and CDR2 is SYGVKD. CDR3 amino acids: CAISESGTGYGYTF. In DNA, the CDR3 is TGTGCCATCAGTGAGTCCGGGACAGGGTATGGCTACACCTTC.

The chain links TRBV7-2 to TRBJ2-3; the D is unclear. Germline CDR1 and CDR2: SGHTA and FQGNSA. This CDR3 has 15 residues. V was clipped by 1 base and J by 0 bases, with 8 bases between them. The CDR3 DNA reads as TGTGCCAGCAGCTTAGGCTTCACTAGCACAGATACGCAGTATTTT. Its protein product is CASSLGFTSTDTQYF. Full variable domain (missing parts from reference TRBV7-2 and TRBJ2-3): GAGVSQSPSNKVTEKGKDVELRCDPISGHTALYWYRQSLGQGLEFLIYFQGNSAPDKSGLPSDRFSAERTGGSVSTLTIQRTQQEDSAVYLCASSLGFTSTDTQYFGPGTRLTVL.